This T cell receptor beta chain appears in the sequencing data of a study of beta chain features in type 1 diabetes. Findings and caveats of the study: Across all four CD4+ subsets, people with type 1 diabetes showed modestly shorter TCRB CDR3s.

The CDR3 covers 13 residues. Trimming left V 1 base short and J 4 bases short, with 10 bases between. CDR1 is GTSNPN, CDR2 SVGIG, per germline (reference sequence). With respect to this clone: No antigen is known for it.

Every bit of the isolated RNA underwent reverse transcription, so sequencing read expressed TCRB transcripts. The protocol was immunoSEQ multiplex PCR, while the TCRdb copy is restricted to in-frame clones and leaves out a portion. The table lists about 270,000 clones, around an eighth of them singletons. Via the markers CD45RO/CCR7/CD25/CD127/CD95/CD27, stem cell-like memory, regulatory, central memory and naive CD4+ cells were sorted. The receptor was derived from a man younger than 45 with type 1 diabetes. This chain uses TRBV30 with TRBJ1-1; D uncertain. Material: naive CD4+ T cells from blood. The CDR3 loop is CAWSDPRSTEAFF. In DNA, the CDR3 is TGTGCCTGGAGTGACCCCCGGAGCACTGAAGCTTTCTTT. Combining the CDR3 with reference TRBV30 and TRBJ1-1 gives the whole variable domain SQTIHQWPATLVQPVGSPLSLECTVEGTSNPNLYWYRQAAGRGLQLLFYSVGIGQISSEVPQNLSASRPQDRQFILSSKKLLLSDSGFYLCAWSDPRSTEAFFGQGTRLTVV.